One and the same sample provided the 30 T cell receptor beta chains below, sequenced in a study of blood T cell repertoires in COVID-19. The table came from immunoSEQ multiplex PCR; TCRdb's copy has only in-frame clones and leaves some out. The table lists roughly 200,000 clones, 84% of them singletons. Material: peripheral blood. The receptors were sampled from a woman older than 75 with COVID-19, enrolled during active disease.

The chain links TRBV6-5 to TRBJ1-3; no firm D call. The CDR3 is 15 residues long. V gave up 0 bases and J gave up 4 bases, with 10 bases separating them. Looked up from germline, CDR1 is MNHEY and CDR2 is SVGAGI. The CDR3 here is CASSYSSDPGNTIYF. The DNA for the CDR3 is TGTGCCAGCAGTTACTCCAGCGACCCCGGAAACACCATATATTTT.

The gene calls are TRBV30 and TRBJ2-6; TRBD1 matches at 9 bases. J lost 4 bases, V lost 2 bases, and 3 bases had no gene match. CDR3 size: 15 residues. From germline, CDR1 is GTSNPN and CDR2 SVGIG (reference sequence). The CDR3 loop is CAWSNRGRGANVLTF. For the CDR3, the DNA is TGTGCCTGGAGTAACAGGGGGCGGGGGGCCAACGTCCTGACTTTC.

This sequence joins TRBV19 and TRBJ2-5, with D perhaps matching TRBD1 (5 bases). Germline CDR1 reads LNHDA; CDR2 reads SQIVND (reference sequence). Trimming left V 3 bases short and J 2 bases short, with 16 bases between. This CDR3 is 16 amino acids long. CDR3 sequence reads: CASSIEGARAQETQYF. The CDR3 DNA reads TGTGCCAGTAGTATCGAAGGGGCCCGGGCTCAAGAGACCCAGTACTTC.

The chain links TRBV5-1 to TRBJ2-1; tentative D call: TRBD2 (5 bases). CDR3 size: 13 residues. The germline V and J ends were trimmed by 3 bases and 8 bases, with 12 bases remaining between them. Germline CDR1 reads SGHRS; CDR2 reads YFSETQ. Here the CDR3 reads CASSYSRVDEQFF. The CDR3 DNA reads as TGCGCCAGCAGCTATTCGAGGGTTGATGAGCAGTTCTTC.

This clone was detected a few times. The J gene is TRBJ1-2, the V gene TRBV27; possibly TRBD1 for D (5 bases). The V and J ends lost 6 bases and 8 bases respectively, with 19 bases between them. From germline, CDR1 is MNHEY and CDR2 SMNVEV (reference sequence). CDR3 length: 14 amino acids. The CDR3 is CASRPPGLSRGYTF. DNA of the CDR3: TGTGCCAGCAGGCCCCCGGGACTTTCACGAGGCTACACCTTC.

The rearrangement links TRBV7-2 to TRBJ2-7, with TRBD1 identical over 7 bases. CDR1 is SGHTA and CDR2 is FQGNSA in the germline V gene. The ends lost 4 bases at V and 3 bases at J; junction bases unmatched: 3. The CDR3 spans 13 residues. The CDR3 protein is CASSSGQLYEQYF. The DNA of the CDR3 is TGTGCCAGCAGCTCGGGACAGCTCTACGAGCAGTACTTC. Filled out from reference TRBV7-2 and TRBJ2-7, the complete variable domain reads GAGVSQSPSNKVTEKGKDVELRCDPISGHTALYWYRQSLGQGLEFLIYFQGNSAPDKSGLPSDRFSAERTGGSVSTLTIQRTQQEDSAVYLCASSSGQLYEQYFGPGTRLTVT.

The chain uses TRBV19 and TRBJ2-1; 9 nucleotides line up with TRBD1. The CDR3 length is 14 residues. The V gene end was trimmed by 3 bases and the J gene end by 6 bases; junction bases not matched to a gene: 3. Germline values: CDR1 LNHDA, CDR2 SQIVND (reference sequence). The CDR3 DNA is TGTGCCAGTAGTATTCTGACAGGGGGCAATGAGCAGTTCTTC. Residues: CASSILTGGNEQFF.

The gene calls are TRBV4-2 and TRBJ2-3, with 11 positions matching TRBD2. Germline V gene lookup returns CDR1 LGHNA and CDR2 YNFKEQ. This CDR3 has 17 residues. With V trimmed by 2 bases and J by 0 bases, 4 bases remained unmatched. The CDR3 sequence: CASSQNLAGGSTDTQYF. The CDR3 DNA is TGTGCCAGCAGCCAAAATCTAGCGGGGGGAAGCACAGATACGCAGTATTTT.

The chain is built from TRBV5-1 and TRBJ2-5; TRBD2 matches 11 bases. The trim removed 2 bases at V and 0 bases at J, leaving 0 bases unmatched. Looked up from germline, CDR1 is SGHRS and CDR2 is YFSETQ. CDR3 length equals 15 residues. The CDR3 DNA reads as TGCGCCAGCAGCTTACTAGCGGGGGACCAAGAGACCCAGTACTTC. Amino acid sequence: CASSLLAGDQETQYF.

V gene TRBV5-4 combines with J gene TRBJ1-1; weak D call: TRBD1 (5 bases). Germline V gene data show CDR1 as SGHNT and CDR2 as YYREEE (reference sequence). This CDR3 is 14 amino acids long. Trimming left V 0 bases short and J 8 bases short, with 14 bases between. This CDR3 reads CASSLATEPGEAFF. CDR3 coding DNA: TGTGCCAGCAGCTTGGCGACAGAGCCCGGGGAAGCTTTCTTT.

The rearrangement joins TRBV29-1 to TRBJ1-1, with 7 bases identical to TRBD1. Germline V gene data show CDR1 as SQVTM and CDR2 as ANQGSEA. The length of the CDR3 is 15 residues. The junction had 10 bases not matched to a gene; V was cut back by 1 base and J by 5 bases. The CDR3 here is CSVEATGNGRTEAFF. The CDR3 DNA follows: TGCAGCGTTGAAGCGACAGGGAATGGAAGGACTGAAGCTTTCTTT.

This clone is a singleton in its sample. This chain links TRBV5-4 with TRBJ2-5; 10 nucleotides agree with TRBD2. CDR1 is SGHNT, CDR2 YYREEE, per germline (reference sequence). The V and J ends lost 4 bases and 5 bases, in that order; junction bases with no gene match: 5. This CDR3 spans 14 amino acids. The CDR3 DNA follows: TGTGCCAGCAGCAGCGGGGGGGCGGGGGAGACCCAGTACTTC. Translation: CASSSGGAGETQYF.

V usage is TRBV12-3 or TRBV12-4 and J usage is TRBJ2-1; the D gene is possibly TRBD2 (5 bases). CDR3 size: 13 residues. Deletions cut 7 bases from V and 7 bases from J, with 14 bases between. CDR3: CASTLGLGNEQFF. CDR3 DNA sequence: TGTGCCAGCACCCTTGGACTGGGGAATGAGCAGTTCTTC.

This chain joins TRBV15 and TRBJ1-6, with TRBD1 identical over 8 bases. CDR3 length: 12 amino acids. The ends lost 8 bases at V and 10 bases at J; junction bases unmatched: 4. CDR1 and CDR2 (germline): LNHNV, YYDKDF (reference sequence). The CDR3 DNA follows: TGTGCCACCGGGACAGGTTACTCACCCCTCCACTTT. It yields the protein CATGTGYSPLHF.

CDR3 DNA: TGTGCCAGCAGTGAAAGGTCAGGGCGTCAGCCCCAGCATTTT. Translated, it gives CASSERSGRQPQHF. V and J are TRBV2 and TRBJ1-5; D possibly corresponds to TRBD1 (5 bases). The V gene lost 2 bases and the J gene lost 6 bases, with 11 bases spanning the gap. The CDR3 runs 14 residues. The germline V gene has CDR1 SNHLY and CDR2 FYNNEI.

This clone appeared a single time. The chain has TRBV7-3 and TRBJ2-1, with a weak D call TRBD2 (7 bases). The CDR3 loop spans 15 amino acids. Trimming took 3 bases from V and 7 from J, leaving 16 bases between them. CDR1 and CDR2 (germline): SGHTA, FQGTGA. The chain's CDR3 is CASSFGGGQGNEQFF. The DNA for the CDR3 is TGTGCCAGCAGCTTTGGCGGGGGCCAAGGGAATGAGCAGTTCTTC.

The rearrangement uses TRBV6-5 and TRBJ2-3; the match to TRBD2 covers 7 bases. Germline assignment: CDR1 MNHEY and CDR2 SVGAGI. The CDR3 runs 15 residues. J was trimmed by 2 bases and V by 11 bases; bases with no gene match: 13. CDR3 coding DNA: TGTGCCTTGGATCAGTACGGGGGGTTCACAGATACGCAGTATTTT. Translated: CALDQYGGFTDTQYF.

This chain joins TRBV5-6 and TRBJ1-1, with no clear D. Trimming cost V 3 bases and J 5 bases, with 8 bases left between them. This CDR3 region has 12 residues. Germline V lookup: CDR1 SGHDT, CDR2 YYEEEE. The DNA of the CDR3 is TGTGCCAGCAGCTACCAAGAGACTGAAGCTTTCTTT. Its translation is CASSYQETEAFF.

The chain links TRBV28 to TRBJ1-2; 8 bases fit TRBD1. V trimming: 3 bases; J trimming: 4 bases; junction bases outside the gene matches: 16. Germline V gene sequence: CDR1 MDHEN, CDR2 SYDVKM. This CDR3 region has 18 residues. CDR3 in DNA: TGTGCCAGCAGTTTCGCCGGACAGGGTGGCCGTAGTAGCTATGGCTACACCTTC. It translates to CASSFAGQGGRSSYGYTF.

The genes are TRBV5-1 and TRBJ2-1, with a weak D call TRBD2 (5 bases). V lost 4 bases, J lost 6 bases, and 14 bases lay in between. CDR1 is SGHRS, CDR2 YFSETQ, per germline. CDR3 length equals 14 residues. The CDR3 nucleotides read TGCGCCAGCAGCGTGGGCGCGGGTCCCAATGAGCAGTTCTTC. It encodes CASSVGAGPNEQFF.

The chain employs TRBV12-3 or TRBV12-4 and TRBJ1-1; no definite D call. The CDR3 contains 13 residues. V shed 1 base and J shed 3 bases, with 6 bases lying between them. The CDR3: CASSLDRYTEAFF. CDR3 coding DNA: TGTGCCAGCAGTTTAGACAGATACACTGAAGCTTTCTTT.

This clone showed up just a few times. This chain joins TRBV5-4 and TRBJ2-3; 9 bases fit TRBD1. V was pared by 3 bases and J by 3 bases, with 8 bases of the junction left unmatched. This CDR3 comprises 16 residues. Germline CDR1 is SGHNT and CDR2 is YYREEE (reference sequence). CDR3 nucleotides: TGTGCCAGCAGCTGGGGGGGGACAGGGACAACAGATACGCAGTATTTT. It codes for CASSWGGTGTTDTQYF.

CDR3 bases: TGTGCCAGCAGGTTCACAGGGACCAACGCGCTTTCTTTCTTT. It is translated as CASRFTGTNALSFF. The V gene is TRBV6-6, the J gene TRBJ1-1, with D possibly being TRBD1 (6 bases). Germline V gene sequence: CDR1 MNHNY, CDR2 SVGAGI (reference sequence). Trimming shortened V by 6 bases and J by 12 bases, and 23 bases separated the two germline ends. There are 14 residues in the CDR3.

V gene TRBV6-4 combines with J gene TRBJ2-7, with D possibly TRBD2 on 5 matching bases. The germline V gene encodes CDR1 MRHNA and CDR2 SNTAGT. The CDR3 length is 14 residues. The V gene lost 4 bases and the J gene lost 5 bases, with 15 bases spanning the gap. CDR3 sequence reads: CASSGGVGIHEQYV. Written as DNA, the CDR3 is TGTGCCAGCAGTGGGGGAGTAGGGATCCACGAGCAGTACGTC.

The chain combines TRBV27 with TRBJ1-2; no definite D call. V gave up 7 bases and J gave up 7 bases, with 19 bases separating them. There are 14 residues in the CDR3. Germline V gene data show CDR1 as MNHEY and CDR2 as SMNVEV (reference sequence). The CDR3 DNA follows: TGTGCCAGCACCCCGCGTTGGGGAGAAGCTGGCTACACCTTC. Its protein product is CASTPRWGEAGYTF.

This clone occurred a few times. The chain couples TRBV4-2 to TRBJ2-3; TRBD2 agrees at 16 bases. The germline V gene has CDR1 LGHNA and CDR2 YNFKEQ. J gave up 4 bases and V 3 bases, and 1 base lay outside the gene matches. CDR3 size: 16 residues. The DNA of the CDR3 is TGTGCCAGCAGCCACGGGACTAGCGGGGGGGCAGATACGCAGTATTTT. It encodes CASSHGTSGGADTQYF.

This chain joins TRBV14 and TRBJ2-2; D remains unclear. Trimming left V 3 bases short and J 5 bases short, with 10 bases between. The CDR3 is 14 amino acids. Germline V CDR1 and CDR2: SGHDN, FVKESK. In nucleotides, the CDR3 is TGTGCCAGCAGCCAGAGAATCGGTACCGGGGAGCTGTTTTTT. This gives the protein CASSQRIGTGELFF. The variable domain in full, with the rest retrieved from reference TRBV14 and TRBJ2-2, is EAGVTQFPSHSVIEKGQTVTLRCDPISGHDNLYWYRRVMGKEIKFLLHFVKESKQDESGMPNNRFLAERTGGTYSTLKVQPAELEDSGVYFCASSQRIGTGELFFGEGSRLTVL.

In DNA form, the CDR3 reads TGTGCCAGCAGCTTCCAGGGGTCGAACACTGAAGCTTTCTTT. Translated, it gives CASSFQGSNTEAFF. The chain has TRBV7-2 and TRBJ1-1; D perhaps matches TRBD1 (6 bases). The length of the CDR3 is 14 residues. Germline values: CDR1 SGHTA, CDR2 FQGNSA. V was pared by 3 bases and J by 1 base, with 9 bases between.

This chain links TRBV5-1 with TRBJ1-2; 7 bases match TRBD1. The CDR3 spans 14 residues. The V and J ends lost 2 bases and 7 bases, in that order; junction bases with no gene match: 8. Germline V gives CDR1 SGHRS, CDR2 YFSETQ. CDR3 in DNA: TGCGCCAGCAGCTTAGCCGGGACAGAGGGTGGCTACACCTTC. It encodes CASSLAGTEGGYTF. Full variable domain (remainder filled in from reference TRBV5-1 and TRBJ1-2): KAGVTQTPRYLIKTRGQQVTLSCSPISGHRSVSWYQQTPGQGLQFLFEYFSETQRNKGNFPGRFSGRQFSNSRSEMNVSTLELGDSALYLCASSLAGTEGGYTFGSGTRLTVV.

This sequence joins TRBV19 and TRBJ1-2; D possibly corresponds to TRBD1 (6 bases). Germline V CDR1 and CDR2: LNHDA, SQIVND (reference sequence). V was trimmed by 9 bases and J by 5 bases, leaving 31 bases between them. The CDR3 totals 18 residues. Written as DNA, the CDR3 is TGTGCCAGCCCCGCGGACAGCCCTCAGAGTAATGGGTCTTATGGCTACACCTTC. Its protein product is CASPADSPQSNGSYGYTF.